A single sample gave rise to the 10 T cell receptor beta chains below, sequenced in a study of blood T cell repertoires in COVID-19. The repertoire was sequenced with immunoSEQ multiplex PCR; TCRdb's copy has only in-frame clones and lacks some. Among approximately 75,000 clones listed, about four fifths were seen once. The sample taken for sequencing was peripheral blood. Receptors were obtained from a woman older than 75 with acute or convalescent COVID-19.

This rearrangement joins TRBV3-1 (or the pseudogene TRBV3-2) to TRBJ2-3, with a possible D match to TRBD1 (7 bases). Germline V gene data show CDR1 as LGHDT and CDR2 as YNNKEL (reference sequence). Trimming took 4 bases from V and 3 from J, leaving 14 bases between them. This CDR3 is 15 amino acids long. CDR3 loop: CASSLRDSRTDTQYF. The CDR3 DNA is TGTGCCAGCAGCCTGCGGGACAGCCGAACAGATACGCAGTATTTT.

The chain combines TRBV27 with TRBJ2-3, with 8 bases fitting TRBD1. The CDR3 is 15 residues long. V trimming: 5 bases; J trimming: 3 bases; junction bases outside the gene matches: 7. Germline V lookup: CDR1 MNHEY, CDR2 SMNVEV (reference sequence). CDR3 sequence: CASSQNRGRTDTQYF. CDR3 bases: TGTGCCAGCAGTCAAAACAGGGGGAGGACAGATACGCAGTATTTT.

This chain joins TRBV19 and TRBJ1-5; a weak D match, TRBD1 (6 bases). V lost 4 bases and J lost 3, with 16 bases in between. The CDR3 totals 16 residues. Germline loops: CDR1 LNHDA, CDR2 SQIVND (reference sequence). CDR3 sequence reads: CASSTPDRRSNQPQHF. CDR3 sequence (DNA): TGTGCCAGTAGTACTCCCGACAGGAGATCCAATCAGCCCCAGCATTTT.

The CDR3 spells CASSPRLAGGMNEQFF. The CDR3 DNA reads TGCGCCAGCAGCCCCCGACTAGCGGGGGGGATGAATGAGCAGTTCTTC. V and J are TRBV5-1 and TRBJ2-1; TRBD2 matches at 14 bases. Germline values: CDR1 SGHRS, CDR2 YFSETQ. After removal of 4 bases from V and 7 bases from J, the junction contained 7 bases not matched to a gene. There are 16 residues in the CDR3.

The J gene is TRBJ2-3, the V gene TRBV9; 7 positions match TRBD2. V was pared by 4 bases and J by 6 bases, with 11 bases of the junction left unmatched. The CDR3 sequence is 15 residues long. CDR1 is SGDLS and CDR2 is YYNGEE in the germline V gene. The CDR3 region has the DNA TGTGCCAGCAGCATACGCGGGGGTAGAGAGGATACGCAGTATTTT. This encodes CASSIRGGREDTQYF.

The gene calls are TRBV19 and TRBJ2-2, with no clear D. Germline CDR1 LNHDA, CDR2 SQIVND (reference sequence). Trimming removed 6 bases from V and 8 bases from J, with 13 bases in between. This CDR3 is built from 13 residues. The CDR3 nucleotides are TGTGCCAGTAGGGGTGCGAGGATAGGGGAGCTGTTTTTT. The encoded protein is CASRGARIGELFF. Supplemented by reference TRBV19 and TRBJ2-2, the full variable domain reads DGGITQSPKYLFRKEGQNVTLSCEQNLNHDAMYWYRQDPGQGLRLIYYSQIVNDFQKGDIAEGYSVSREKKESFPLTVTSAQKNPTAFYLCASRGARIGELFFGEGSRLTVL.

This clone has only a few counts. The CDR3 sequence: CASSLQTGGGAEAFF. In nucleotides, the CDR3 is TGTGCCAGCAGCCTTCAGACAGGGGGAGGAGCTGAAGCTTTCTTT. This chain connects TRBV21-1 to TRBJ1-1; the table's D call, TRBD1, was not checked against the DNA. TRBV21-1 is annotated as a pseudogene. This CDR3 is 15 amino acids long.

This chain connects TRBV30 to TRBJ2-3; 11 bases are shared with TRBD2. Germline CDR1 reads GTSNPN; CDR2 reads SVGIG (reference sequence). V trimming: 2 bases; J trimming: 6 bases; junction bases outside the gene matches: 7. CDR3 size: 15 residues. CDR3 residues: CAWSKLAGVLDTQYF. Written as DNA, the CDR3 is TGTGCCTGGAGTAAACTAGCGGGGGTTTTGGATACGCAGTATTTT.

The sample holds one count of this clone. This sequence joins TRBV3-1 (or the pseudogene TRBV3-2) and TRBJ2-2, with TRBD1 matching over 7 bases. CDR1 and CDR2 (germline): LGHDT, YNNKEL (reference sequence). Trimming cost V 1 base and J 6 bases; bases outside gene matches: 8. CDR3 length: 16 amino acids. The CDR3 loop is CASSQGDSIYPGELFF. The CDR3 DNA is TGTGCCAGCAGCCAAGGGGACAGTATATATCCCGGGGAGCTGTTTTTT.

CDR3 in DNA: TGTGCCAGCAGCTTAGCGTTCGGGGTTCTACTAAAGGATGGCTACACCTTC. It is translated as CASSLAFGVLLKDGYTF. The V gene is TRBV7-2, the J gene TRBJ1-2, with no clear D. The germline V gene encodes CDR1 SGHTA and CDR2 FQGNSA. Trimming cost V 0 bases and J 6 bases, with 20 bases left between them. This CDR3 is 17 amino acids long. The full variable domain, completed using reference TRBV7-2 and TRBJ1-2, is GAGVSQSPSNKVTEKGKDVELRCDPISGHTALYWYRQSLGQGLEFLIYFQGNSAPDKSGLPSDRFSAERTGGSVSTLTIQRTQQEDSAVYLCASSLAFGVLLKDGYTFGSGTRLTVV.